A single sample is the source of the 5 T cell receptor beta chains below, sequenced in a study of CD8+ T cells in alopecia areata. After isolation, RNA underwent reverse transcription to generate cDNA as the sequencing template. Produced via immunoSEQ multiplex PCR; TCRdb's table is partial and in-frame only. The sample records about 200,000 clones, approximately 56% being singletons. The sample's treatment: oral pan-JAK inhibitor, 5-10 mg twice daily. The specimen comprised CD4+ T cells sorted from blood, sampled at week 4, from a patient treated with tofacitinib. All receptors come from a human donor with alopecia areata.

The chain is built from TRBV30 and TRBJ2-5; weak D call: TRBD1 (6 bases). The CDR3 consists of 14 residues. V lost 2 bases and J 5 bases, leaving 15 bases between the germline ends. Germline values: CDR1 GTSNPN, CDR2 SVGIG (reference sequence). The CDR3 loop reads CAWSWGQNMETQYF. DNA of the CDR3: TGTGCCTGGAGTTGGGGGCAGAATATGGAGACCCAGTACTTC.

This clone was detected a few times. The chain is built from TRBV30 and TRBJ2-2; possibly TRBD1 or TRBD2 for D (6 bases each). Looked up from germline, CDR1 is GTSNPN and CDR2 is SVGIG (reference sequence). This CDR3 has 14 amino acids. Trimming removed 0 bases at V and 5 bases at J, with 10 bases between. Written as DNA, the CDR3 is TGTGCCTGGAGTGTTGGGGGGCTGACCGGGGAGCTGTTTTTT. It codes for CAWSVGGLTGELFF. The full variable domain, in which reference TRBV30 and TRBJ2-2 provide the parts outside the CDR3, is SQTIHQWPATLVQPVGSPLSLECTVEGTSNPNLYWYRQAAGRGLQLLFYSVGIGQISSEVPQNLSASRPQDRQFILSSKKLLLSDSGFYLCAWSVGGLTGELFFGEGSRLTVL.

The chain carries TRBV2 and TRBJ1-5, with D possibly matching TRBD1 (6 bases). Looked up from germline, CDR1 is SNHLY and CDR2 is FYNNEI. There are 15 residues in the CDR3. Trimming took 7 bases from V and 6 from J, leaving 19 bases between them. The CDR3 here is CASTLRGGGPQPQHF. CDR3 nucleotide sequence: TGTGCCAGCACCTTACGGGGCGGGGGGCCTCAGCCCCAGCATTTT.

Details on this clone: The sample carries other DNA sequences with the same CDR3. The V and J genes are TRBV5-1 and TRBJ1-1; D remains unclear. The CDR3 contains 14 residues. Per germline, CDR1 SGHRS and CDR2 YFSETQ. Between the trimmed V and J ends, which lost 0 bases and 2 bases, there was a span of 8 bases. CDR3 nucleotides: TGCGCCAGCAGCTTGGACAGAGGAAACACTGAAGCTTTCTTT. Translation: CASSLDRGNTEAFF.

This clone was seen a handful of times. This chain joins TRBV5-1 and TRBJ1-1; 9 bases are a match to TRBD1. The CDR3 consists of 13 residues. Germline-derived CDR1 and CDR2 are SGHRS and YFSETQ. Trimming cost V 4 bases and J 6 bases; bases outside gene matches: 4. The CDR3 DNA reads as TGCGCCAGCAGCGTGGACAGGGGATCTGAAGCTTTCTTT. This gives the protein CASSVDRGSEAFF.